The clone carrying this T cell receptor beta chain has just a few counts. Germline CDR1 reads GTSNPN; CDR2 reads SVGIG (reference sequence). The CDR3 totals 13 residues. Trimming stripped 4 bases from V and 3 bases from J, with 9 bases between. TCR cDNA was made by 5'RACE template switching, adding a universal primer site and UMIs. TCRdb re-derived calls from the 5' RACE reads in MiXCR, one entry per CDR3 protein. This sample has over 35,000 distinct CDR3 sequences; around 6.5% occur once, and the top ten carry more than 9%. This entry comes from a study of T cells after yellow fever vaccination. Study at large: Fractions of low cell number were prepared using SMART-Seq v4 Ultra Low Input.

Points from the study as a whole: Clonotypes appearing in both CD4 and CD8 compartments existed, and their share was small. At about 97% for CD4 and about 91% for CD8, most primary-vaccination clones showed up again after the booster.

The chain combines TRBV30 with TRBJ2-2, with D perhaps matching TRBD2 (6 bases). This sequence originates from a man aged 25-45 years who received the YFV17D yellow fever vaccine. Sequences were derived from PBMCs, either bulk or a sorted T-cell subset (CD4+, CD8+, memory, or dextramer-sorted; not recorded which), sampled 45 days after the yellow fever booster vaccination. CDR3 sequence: CAWNRGDTGELFF. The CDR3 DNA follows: TGTGCCTGGAATCGCGGGGACACCGGGGAGCTGTTTTTT.